This T cell receptor beta chain was obtained from a study of CD8+ T cells in alopecia areata. With regard to this clone: No antigen is known for it. Gene labels here are mouse ones. The read ends 4 residues before the CDR3 terminus; that terminus is restored from the germline J gene.

CDR1 and CDR2 from the germline V gene are FNHDT and SITEND (reference sequence). The CDR3 sequence is 16 residues long. V was pared by 0 bases and J by 0 bases, with 3 bases of the junction left unmatched. Combined cutaneous lymph node cells underwent sorting by CD4, CD8alpha, NKG2D, NKG2ACE and additional markers. TCR sequencing used cDNA made by reverse transcription of extracted RNA. This table comes from immunoSEQ multiplex PCR, and its TCRdb copy is limited to in-frame clones, with some not included. The sample offers around 300,000 clones and no singletons, the top ten holding more than 0.95%. Study-level findings and limits: Mice showed clearer TCR sharing than patients did, a gap that was possibly HLA-related. Normal scalp showed lower clonality than lesional scalp, especially alopecia totalis/universalis.

Sequenced: CD4+ T cells sorted from a lymph node. The sequence came from a C3H/HeJ mouse with alopecia areata. Mice of this strain are of MHC haplotype H2-k. This sequence joins TRBV19 and TRBJ2-1; 7 nucleotides agree with TRBD1. CDR3 region: CASSIVRDSNYAEQFF. The sequenced CDR3 bases are TGTGCCAGCAGTATAGTGCGGGACAGTAACTATGCT.